The T cell receptor beta chain under discussion was sequenced for a study of T-cell reconstitution after alpha-beta-depleted transplantation in children. Findings and caveats of the study: In patients about two months after transplant, alpha-beta T cells reportedly arose from several hundred expanded graft clones. Most T-cell counts and diversity one year after the transplant came from T cells that were newly produced.

Comment on this clonotype: Antigen: not known.

Construction of the TCRbeta library involved unique molecular identifiers. One entry per CDR3 protein results from TCRdb running MiXCR on the PCR reads. The table shows 550,000 to 800,000 distinct CDR3 sequences, with around 13% occurring only once. This TCR derives from a girl aged 2 to 9 with congenital amegakaryocytic thrombocytopenia, due to receive a stem cell transplant. The source material was PBMCs, sampled before TCRalphabeta/CD19-depleted stem cell transplant.

CDR3 in amino acids: CASRDFVGELFF. Here the CDR3 DNA reads TGTGCCAGCCGCGATTTTGTCGGGGAGCTGTTTTTT. The chain joins TRBV2 to TRBJ2-2; no definite D call. V was clipped by 8 bases and J by 7 bases, with 11 bases between them. This CDR3 is 12 amino acids long. Germline V lookup: CDR1 SNHLY, CDR2 FYNNEI.